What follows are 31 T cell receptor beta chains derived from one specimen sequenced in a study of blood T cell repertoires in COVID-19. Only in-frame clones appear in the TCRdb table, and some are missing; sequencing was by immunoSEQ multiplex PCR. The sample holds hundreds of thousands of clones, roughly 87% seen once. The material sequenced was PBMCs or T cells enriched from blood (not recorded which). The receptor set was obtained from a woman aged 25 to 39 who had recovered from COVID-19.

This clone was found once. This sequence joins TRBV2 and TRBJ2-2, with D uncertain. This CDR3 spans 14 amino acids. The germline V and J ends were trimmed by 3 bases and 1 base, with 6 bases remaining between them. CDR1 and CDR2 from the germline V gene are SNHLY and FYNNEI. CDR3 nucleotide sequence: TGTGCCAGCAGTGAGGGCGAGAACACCGGGGAGCTGTTTTTT. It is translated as CASSEGENTGELFF.

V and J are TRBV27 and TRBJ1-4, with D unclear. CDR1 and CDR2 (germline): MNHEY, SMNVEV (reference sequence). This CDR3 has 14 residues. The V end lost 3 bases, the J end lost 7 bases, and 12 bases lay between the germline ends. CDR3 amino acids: CASSLRGLPEKLFF. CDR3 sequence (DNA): TGTGCCAGCAGTTTGAGAGGCCTCCCTGAAAAACTGTTTTTT.

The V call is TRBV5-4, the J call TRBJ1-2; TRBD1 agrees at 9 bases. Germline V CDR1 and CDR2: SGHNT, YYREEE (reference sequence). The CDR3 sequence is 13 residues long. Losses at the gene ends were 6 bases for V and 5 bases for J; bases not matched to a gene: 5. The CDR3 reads CASTSDRGYGYTF. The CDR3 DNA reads TGTGCCAGCACCTCTGACAGGGGGTATGGCTACACCTTC. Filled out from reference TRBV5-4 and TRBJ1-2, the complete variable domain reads ETGVTQSPTHLIKTRGQQVTLRCSSQSGHNTVSWYQQALGQGPQFIFQYYREEENGRGNFPPRFSGLQFPNYSSELNVNALELDDSALYLCASTSDRGYGYTFGSGTRLTVV.

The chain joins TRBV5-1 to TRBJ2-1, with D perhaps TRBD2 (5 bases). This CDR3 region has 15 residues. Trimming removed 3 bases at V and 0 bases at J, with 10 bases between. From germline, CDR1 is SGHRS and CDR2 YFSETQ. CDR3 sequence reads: CASSSSGISYNEQFF. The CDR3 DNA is TGCGCCAGCAGCTCGTCGGGGATCTCCTACAATGAGCAGTTCTTC.

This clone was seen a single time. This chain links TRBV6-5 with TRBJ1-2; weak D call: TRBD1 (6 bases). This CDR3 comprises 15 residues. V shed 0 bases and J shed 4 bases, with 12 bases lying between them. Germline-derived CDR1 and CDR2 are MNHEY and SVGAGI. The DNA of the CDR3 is TGTGCCAGCAGTTACTCACAGGGAGTGTTCTATGGCTACACCTTC. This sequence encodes CASSYSQGVFYGYTF.

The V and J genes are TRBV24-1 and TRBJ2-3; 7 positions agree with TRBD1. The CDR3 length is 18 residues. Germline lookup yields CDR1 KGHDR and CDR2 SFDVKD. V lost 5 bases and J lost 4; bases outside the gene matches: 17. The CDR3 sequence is CATSGFLRDSLNSDTQYF. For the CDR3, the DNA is TGTGCCACCAGTGGTTTTCTGAGGGACAGCCTTAACTCAGATACGCAGTATTTT.

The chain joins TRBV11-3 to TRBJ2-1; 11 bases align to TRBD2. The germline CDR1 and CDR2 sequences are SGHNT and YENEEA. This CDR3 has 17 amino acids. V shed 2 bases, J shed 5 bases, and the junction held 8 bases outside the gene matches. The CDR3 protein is CASSLWASGGTDNEQFF. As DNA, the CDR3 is TGTGCCAGCAGCTTATGGGCTAGCGGGGGGACTGACAATGAGCAGTTCTTC.

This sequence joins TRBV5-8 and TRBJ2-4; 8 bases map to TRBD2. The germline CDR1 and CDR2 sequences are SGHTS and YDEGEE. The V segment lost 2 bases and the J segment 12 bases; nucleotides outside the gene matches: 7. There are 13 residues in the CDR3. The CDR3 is CASSFSGAGNQYF. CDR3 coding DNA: TGTGCCAGCAGCTTTAGCGGGGCGGGTAATCAGTACTTC.

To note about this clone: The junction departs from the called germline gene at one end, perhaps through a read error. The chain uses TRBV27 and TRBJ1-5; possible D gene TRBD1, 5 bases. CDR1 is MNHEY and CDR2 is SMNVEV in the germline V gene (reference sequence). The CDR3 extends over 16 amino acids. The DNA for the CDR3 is TGTGCCAGCAGATTATCGGGACTCCTGAGCAATCAGCCCCAGCATTTT. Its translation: CASRLSGLLSNQPQHF.

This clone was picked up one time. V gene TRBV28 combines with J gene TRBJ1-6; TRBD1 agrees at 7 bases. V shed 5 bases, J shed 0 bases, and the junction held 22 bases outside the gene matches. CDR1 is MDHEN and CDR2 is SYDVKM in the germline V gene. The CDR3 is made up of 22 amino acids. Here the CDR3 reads CASSPFTTPRQGTGSYNSPLHF. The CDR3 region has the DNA TGTGCCAGCAGTCCTTTTACCACCCCGCGACAGGGAACGGGCTCCTATAATTCACCCCTCCACTTT.

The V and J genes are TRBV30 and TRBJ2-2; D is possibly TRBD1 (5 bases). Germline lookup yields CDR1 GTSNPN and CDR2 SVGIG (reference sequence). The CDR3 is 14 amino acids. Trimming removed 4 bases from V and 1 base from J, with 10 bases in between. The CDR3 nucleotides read TGTGCCTGGACCGATCAGGGGAACACCGGGGAGCTGTTTTTT. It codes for CAWTDQGNTGELFF.

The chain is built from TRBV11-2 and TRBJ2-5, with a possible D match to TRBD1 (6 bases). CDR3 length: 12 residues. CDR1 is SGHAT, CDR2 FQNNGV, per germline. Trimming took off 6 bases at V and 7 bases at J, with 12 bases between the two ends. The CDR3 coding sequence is TGTGCCAGCAGACCAGGGGCGGGGACCCAGTACTTC. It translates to CASRPGAGTQYF.

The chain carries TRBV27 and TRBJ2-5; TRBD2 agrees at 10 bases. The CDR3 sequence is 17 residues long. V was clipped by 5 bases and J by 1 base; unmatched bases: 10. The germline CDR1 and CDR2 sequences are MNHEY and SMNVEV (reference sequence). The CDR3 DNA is TGTGCCAGCAGTCCGGGGCTAGCGGGGGCTCTCCAAGAGACCCAGTACTTC. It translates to CASSPGLAGALQETQYF.

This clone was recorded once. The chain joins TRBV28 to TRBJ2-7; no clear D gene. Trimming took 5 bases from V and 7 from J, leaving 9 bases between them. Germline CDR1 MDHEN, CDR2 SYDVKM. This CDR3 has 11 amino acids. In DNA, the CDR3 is TGTGCCAGCAGTCTAAATCAAGAGCAGTACTTC. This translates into CASSLNQEQYF.

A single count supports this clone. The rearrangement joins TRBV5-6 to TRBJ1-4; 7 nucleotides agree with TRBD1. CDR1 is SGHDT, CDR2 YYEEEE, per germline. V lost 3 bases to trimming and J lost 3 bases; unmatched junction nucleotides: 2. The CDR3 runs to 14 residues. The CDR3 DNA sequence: TGTGCCAGCAGCTACGGACAGGCTAATGAAAAACTGTTTTTT. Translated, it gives CASSYGQANEKLFF.

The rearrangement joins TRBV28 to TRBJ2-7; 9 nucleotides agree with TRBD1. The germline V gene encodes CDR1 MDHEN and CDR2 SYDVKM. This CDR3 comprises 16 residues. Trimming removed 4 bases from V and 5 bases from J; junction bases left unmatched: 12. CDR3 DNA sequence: TGTGCCAGCAGTTACCTCCAGGGACAGGGTCCCCACGAGCAGTACTTC. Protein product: CASSYLQGQGPHEQYF.

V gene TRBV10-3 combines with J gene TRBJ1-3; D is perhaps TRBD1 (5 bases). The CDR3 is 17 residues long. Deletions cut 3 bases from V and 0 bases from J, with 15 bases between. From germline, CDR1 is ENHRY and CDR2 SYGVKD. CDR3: CAISDPVGASSGNTIYF. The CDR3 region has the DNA TGTGCCATCAGTGACCCAGTTGGGGCGAGCTCTGGAAACACCATATATTTT.

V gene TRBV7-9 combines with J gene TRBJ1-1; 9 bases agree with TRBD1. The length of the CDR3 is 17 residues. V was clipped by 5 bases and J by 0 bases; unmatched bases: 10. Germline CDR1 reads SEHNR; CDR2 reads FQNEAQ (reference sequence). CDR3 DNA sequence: TGTGCCAGCAGCGCCCCCCGGGACAGGGTCCTGAACACTGAAGCTTTCTTT. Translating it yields CASSAPRDRVLNTEAFF.

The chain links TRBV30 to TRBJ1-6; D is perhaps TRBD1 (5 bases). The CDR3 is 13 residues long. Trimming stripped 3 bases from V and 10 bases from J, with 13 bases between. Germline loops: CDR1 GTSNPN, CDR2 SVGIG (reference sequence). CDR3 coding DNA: TGTGCCTGGAGGGCAGGGTATGACTCACCCCTCCACTTT. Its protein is CAWRAGYDSPLHF.

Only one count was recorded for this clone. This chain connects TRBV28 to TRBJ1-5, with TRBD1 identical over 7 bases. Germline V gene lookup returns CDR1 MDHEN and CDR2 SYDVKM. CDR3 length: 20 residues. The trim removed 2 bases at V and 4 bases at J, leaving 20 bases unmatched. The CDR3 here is CASSLPTPRQGPLRNQPQHF. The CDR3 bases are TGTGCCAGCAGTTTACCCACTCCCAGACAGGGCCCGCTGAGAAATCAGCCCCAGCATTTT.

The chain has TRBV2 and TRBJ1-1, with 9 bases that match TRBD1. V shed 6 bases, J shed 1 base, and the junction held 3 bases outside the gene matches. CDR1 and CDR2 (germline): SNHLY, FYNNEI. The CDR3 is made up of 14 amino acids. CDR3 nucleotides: TGTGCCAGCAGCCAGGGACAGGGGAACACTGAAGCTTTCTTT. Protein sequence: CASSQGQGNTEAFF.

Written as DNA, the CDR3 is TGCAGCGGGACAGTGTCGCACACTGAAGCTTTCTTT. It translates to CSGTVSHTEAFF. The V and J genes are TRBV29-1 and TRBJ1-1, with a weak D call TRBD1 (6 bases). V lost 7 bases, J lost 3 bases, and 12 bases lay in between. Germline CDR1 SQVTM, CDR2 ANQGSEA. This CDR3 has 12 residues.

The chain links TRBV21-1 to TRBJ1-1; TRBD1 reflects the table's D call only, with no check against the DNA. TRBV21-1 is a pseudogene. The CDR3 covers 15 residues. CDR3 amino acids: CASSIGTAVNTEAFF. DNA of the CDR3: TGTGCCAGCAGCATTGGGACAGCCGTGAACACTGAAGCTTTCTTT.

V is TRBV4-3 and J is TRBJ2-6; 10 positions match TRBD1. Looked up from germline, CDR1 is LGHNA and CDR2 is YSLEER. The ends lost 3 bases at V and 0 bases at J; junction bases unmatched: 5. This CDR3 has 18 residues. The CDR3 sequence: CASSQGTGVVSGANVLTF. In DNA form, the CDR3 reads TGCGCCAGCAGCCAGGGGACAGGGGTTGTCTCTGGGGCCAACGTCCTGACTTTC.

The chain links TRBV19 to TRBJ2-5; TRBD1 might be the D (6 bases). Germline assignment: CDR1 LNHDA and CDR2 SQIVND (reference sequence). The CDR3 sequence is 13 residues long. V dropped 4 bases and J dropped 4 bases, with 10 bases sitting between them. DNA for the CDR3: TGTGCCAGTAGTACCCAGGGGTCAGAGACCCAGTACTTC. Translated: CASSTQGSETQYF. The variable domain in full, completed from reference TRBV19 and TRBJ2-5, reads DGGITQSPKYLFRKEGQNVTLSCEQNLNHDAMYWYRQDPGQGLRLIYYSQIVNDFQKGDIAEGYSVSREKKESFPLTVTSAQKNPTAFYLCASSTQGSETQYFGPGTRLLVL.

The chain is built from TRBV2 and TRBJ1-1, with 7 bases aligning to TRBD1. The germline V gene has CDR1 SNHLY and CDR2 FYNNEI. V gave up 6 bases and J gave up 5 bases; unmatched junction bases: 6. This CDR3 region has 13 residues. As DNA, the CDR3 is TGTGCCAGCAGCGACAGGGTTGGAACTGAAGCTTTCTTT. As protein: CASSDRVGTEAFF.

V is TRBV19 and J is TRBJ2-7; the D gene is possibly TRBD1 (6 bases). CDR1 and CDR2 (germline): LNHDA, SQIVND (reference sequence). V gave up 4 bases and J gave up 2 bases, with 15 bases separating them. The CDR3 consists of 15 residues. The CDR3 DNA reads TGTGCCAGTAGTACCTCGACAGAGGGGGCCTACGAGCAGTACTTC. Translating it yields CASSTSTEGAYEQYF.

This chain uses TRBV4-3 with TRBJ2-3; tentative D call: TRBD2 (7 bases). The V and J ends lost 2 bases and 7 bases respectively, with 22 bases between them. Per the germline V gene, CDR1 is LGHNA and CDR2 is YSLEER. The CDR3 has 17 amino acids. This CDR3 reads CASSQIRGGALGNTQYF. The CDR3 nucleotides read TGCGCCAGCAGCCAAATTAGGGGGGGAGCGTTGGGTAATACGCAGTATTTT.

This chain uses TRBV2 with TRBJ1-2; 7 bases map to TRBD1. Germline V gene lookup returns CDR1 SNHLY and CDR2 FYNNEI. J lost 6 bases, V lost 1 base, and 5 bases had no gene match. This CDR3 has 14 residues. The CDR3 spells CASSEVGGQNGYTF. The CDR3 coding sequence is TGTGCCAGCAGTGAAGTGGGGGGACAGAATGGCTACACCTTC.

This chain's CDR3 is CASSLLSGGPFSYEQYF. CDR3 bases: TGTGCCAGCAGCTTACTTAGCGGGGGTCCCTTCTCCTACGAGCAGTACTTC. The J gene is TRBJ2-7, the V gene TRBV7-2, with 9 positions matching TRBD2. Trimming took 2 bases from V and 0 from J; bases not matched to a gene: 8. The CDR3 totals 17 residues. CDR1 is SGHTA, CDR2 FQGNSA, per germline.

The CDR3 is CASSLTGGQNIQYF. The CDR3 nucleotides read TGCGCCAGCAGCCTTACAGGGGGTCAAAACATTCAGTACTTC. The chain joins TRBV5-1 to TRBJ2-4, with 8 bases aligning to TRBD1. Germline V gene sequence: CDR1 SGHRS, CDR2 YFSETQ. The CDR3 is 14 residues long. The V and J ends lost 4 bases and 5 bases, in that order; junction bases with no gene match: 5.